These 6 T cell receptor beta chains were sequenced from one sample in a study of pediatric ulcerative colitis. Profiling relied on immunoSEQ multiplex PCR, and the TCRdb table lists in-frame clones only, not all of them. The sample has approximately 60,000 clones, approximately 87% seen once. Sequencing was done on a sample of blood. These receptors all stem from a boy between 10 and 17 years old with severe ulcerative colitis.

This rearrangement joins TRBV4-1 to TRBJ2-7, with 7 bases aligning to TRBD1. The CDR3 has 15 amino acids. V gave up 4 bases and J gave up 3 bases; unmatched junction bases: 9. The germline V gene has CDR1 MGHRA and CDR2 YSYEKL. In DNA form, the CDR3 reads TGCGCCAGCAGCCGGGACCGGGACAGCTACTACGAGCAGTACTTC. Amino acids: CASSRDRDSYYEQYF.

CDR3 sequence reads: CASSQSRVGNEQFF. The CDR3 nucleotides read TGCGCCAGCAGCCAATCTCGGGTCGGCAATGAGCAGTTCTTC. The rearrangement links TRBV4-3 to TRBJ2-1, with unresolved D. The length of the CDR3 is 14 residues. The V gene lost 2 bases and the J gene lost 6 bases, with 11 bases spanning the gap. Germline V gene lookup returns CDR1 LGHNA and CDR2 YSLEER.

The V gene is TRBV10-3, the J gene TRBJ1-1; a weak D match, TRBD1 (6 bases). The V and J ends lost 11 bases and 0 bases respectively, with 22 bases between them. The germline V gene has CDR1 ENHRY and CDR2 SYGVKD. This CDR3 is built from 16 residues. CDR3 amino acids: CASWGGRDGLNTEAFF. The CDR3 coding sequence is TGTGCCTCGTGGGGGGGCAGGGACGGCCTGAACACTGAAGCTTTCTTT.

The V gene is TRBV27, the J gene TRBJ2-3, with D unclear. Germline CDR1 is MNHEY and CDR2 is SMNVEV (reference sequence). The germline V and J ends were trimmed by 6 bases and 2 bases, with 6 bases remaining between them. The CDR3 loop spans 12 amino acids. The chain's CDR3 is CASSLNTDTQYF. As DNA, the CDR3 is TGTGCCAGCAGCCTAAACACAGATACGCAGTATTTT.

This clone was observed once. The chain recombines TRBV5-6 with TRBJ2-1; the D is unclear. Trimming left V 1 base short and J 8 bases short, with 4 bases between. The CDR3 covers 11 residues. Germline V CDR1 and CDR2: SGHDT, YYEEEE. The DNA of the CDR3 is TGTGCCAGCAGCTTGAGGCATGAGCAGTTCTTC. This sequence encodes CASSLRHEQFF. Variable domain in full (rest from reference TRBV5-6 and TRBJ2-1): DAGVTQSPTHLIKTRGQQVTLRCSPKSGHDTVSWYQQALGQGPQFIFQYYEEEERQRGNFPDRFSGHQFPNYSSELNVNALLLGDSALYLCASSLRHEQFFGPGTRLTVL.

The chain employs TRBV5-1 and TRBJ1-1, with D unclear. This CDR3 has 14 residues. V lost 3 bases and J 1 base, leaving 10 bases between the germline ends. Germline loops: CDR1 SGHRS, CDR2 YFSETQ. The CDR3 bases are TGCGCCAGCAGCTCCCAAGAAAAGAACACTGAAGCTTTCTTT. Its protein is CASSSQEKNTEAFF. The entire variable domain, with the rest obtained from reference TRBV5-1 and TRBJ1-1, is as follows: KAGVTQTPRYLIKTRGQQVTLSCSPISGHRSVSWYQQTPGQGLQFLFEYFSETQRNKGNFPGRFSGRQFSNSRSEMNVSTLELGDSALYLCASSSQEKNTEAFFGQGTRLTVV.